What follows describes a single TCR beta chain. This clonotype is classified as medium-sized (0.01 to 0.1%). Its antigen remains unidentified. Base qualities are not at hand, and no much larger clone is one base apart. The protocol used for the library was PCR. The run used an Illumina HiSeq 2500. The public sequencing data were trimmed at Q25 with fastp and processed into clonotypes with MiXCR by TCRdb, which kept only in-frame beta chains. CDR3 protein sequences are deduplicated, and each keeps its most common genes and DNA. The sample table shows 7,000 to 9,500 distinct CDR3 sequences, and more than 20% are seen once. The ten largest make up about 8.7% of the sample. CDR1 is given as KGHSH and CDR2 as LQKENI, both from the germline V gene. The CDR3 covers 14 residues, taking in both the cysteine and the phenylalanine. Only CDR3 DNA is held: 42 bases, read in frame from base 1. V loses 0 bases of germline sequence and J loses 6 bases, and the interval between the two ends is 11 bases.

These data belong to a study of CXCR3 chemokines and chemotherapy response in bladder cancer (dated by TCRdb to the early 2020s). Looking at the study overall: Whether chemotherapy response in human bladder cancer was predicted by intratumoral CXCR3 chemokine system activity was examined in the study.

The V and J genes are TRBV18 and TRBJ1-1, with the identity of the D gene unclear. This material was collected from a patient whose treatment included neoadjuvant chemotherapy. This receptor was identified in a human donor with bladder cancer that did not respond to neoadjuvant chemotherapy. The nucleotides read TGTGCCAGCTCACCACCGATAAATAGGGCTGAAGCTTTCTTT. It encodes CASSPPINRAEAFF.